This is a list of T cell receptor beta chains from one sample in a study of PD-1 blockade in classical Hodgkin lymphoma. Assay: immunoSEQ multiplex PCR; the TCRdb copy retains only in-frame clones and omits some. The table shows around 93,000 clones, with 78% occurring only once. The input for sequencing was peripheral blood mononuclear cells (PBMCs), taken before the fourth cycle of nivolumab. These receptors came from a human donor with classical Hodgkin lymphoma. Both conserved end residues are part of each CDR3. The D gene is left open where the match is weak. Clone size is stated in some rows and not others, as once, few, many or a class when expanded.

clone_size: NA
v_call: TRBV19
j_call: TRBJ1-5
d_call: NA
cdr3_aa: CASSITAEDSNQPQHF
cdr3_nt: TGTGCCAGTAGTATAACGGCAGAAGATAGCAATCAGCCCCAGCATTTT

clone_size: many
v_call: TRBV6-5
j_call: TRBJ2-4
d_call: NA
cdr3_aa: CASSYSAKNIQYF
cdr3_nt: TGTGCCAGCAGTTACTCGGCTAAAAACATTCAGTACTTC

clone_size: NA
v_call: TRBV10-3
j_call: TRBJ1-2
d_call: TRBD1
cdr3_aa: CAISETTGGSDGYTF
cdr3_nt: TGTGCCATCAGTGAAACCACAGGGGGCTCTGATGGCTACACCTTC

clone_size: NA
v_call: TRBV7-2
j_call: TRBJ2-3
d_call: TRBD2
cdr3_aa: CASSLGLAGVTDTQYF
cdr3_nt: TGTGCCAGCAGCTTAGGACTAGCGGGAGTAACTGATACGCAGTATTTT

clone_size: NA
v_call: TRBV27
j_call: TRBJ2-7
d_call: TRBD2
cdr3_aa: CASSSGLAGYEQYF
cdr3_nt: TGTGCCAGCAGTTCGGGACTAGCCGGCTACGAGCAGTACTTC

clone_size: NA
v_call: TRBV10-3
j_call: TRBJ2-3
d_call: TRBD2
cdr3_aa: CAISESLSSGRAETDTQYF
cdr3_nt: TGTGCCATCAGTGAGTCGCTGTCTAGCGGGAGGGCCGAGACAGATACGCAGTATTTT

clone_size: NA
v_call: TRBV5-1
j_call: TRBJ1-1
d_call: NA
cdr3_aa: CASSTGRTTEAFF
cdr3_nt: TGCGCCAGCAGCACTGGACGGACCACTGAAGCTTTCTTT

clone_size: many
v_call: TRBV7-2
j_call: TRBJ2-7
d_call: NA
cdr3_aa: CASSLGPASYEQYF
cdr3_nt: TGTGCCAGCAGCTTAGGTCCCGCTTCCTACGAGCAGTACTTC

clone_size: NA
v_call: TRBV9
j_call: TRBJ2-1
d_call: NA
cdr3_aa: CASSALGSSNEQFF
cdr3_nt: TGTGCCAGCAGCGCCCTAGGGAGTTCCAATGAGCAGTTCTTC

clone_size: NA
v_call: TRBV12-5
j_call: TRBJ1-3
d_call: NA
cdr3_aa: CASGLGNIRSGNTIYF
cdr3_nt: TGTGCTAGTGGTTTGGGTAACATCCGCTCTGGAAACACCATATATTTT

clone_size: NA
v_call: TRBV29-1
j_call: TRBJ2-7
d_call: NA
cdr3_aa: CSVAVQEGQYF
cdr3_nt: TGCAGCGTTGCCGTTCAGGAGGGGCAGTACTTC

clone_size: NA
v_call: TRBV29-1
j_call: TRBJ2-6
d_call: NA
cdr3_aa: CSVGQARGGANVLTF
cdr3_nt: TGCAGCGTTGGACAGGCGAGGGGTGGGGCCAACGTCCTGACTTTC

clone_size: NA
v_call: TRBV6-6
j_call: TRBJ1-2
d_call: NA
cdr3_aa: CACGTSYGYTF
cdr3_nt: TGTGCGTGCGGGACCTCCTATGGCTACACCTTC

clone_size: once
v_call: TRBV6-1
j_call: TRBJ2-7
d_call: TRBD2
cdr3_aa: CASSDGRAHSYEQYF
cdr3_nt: TGTGCCAGCAGTGACGGGAGGGCCCACTCCTACGAGCAGTACTTC

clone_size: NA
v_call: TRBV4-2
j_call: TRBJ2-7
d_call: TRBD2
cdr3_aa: CASSLRRRAAGDPPYEQYF
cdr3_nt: TGTGCCAGCAGCCTCCGCCGACGAGCAGCGGGAGACCCCCCCTACGAGCAGTACTTC

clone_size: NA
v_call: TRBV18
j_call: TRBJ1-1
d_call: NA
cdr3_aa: CASSSEGDTEAFF
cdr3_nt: TGTGCCAGCTCATCAGAGGGGGACACTGAAGCTTTCTTT

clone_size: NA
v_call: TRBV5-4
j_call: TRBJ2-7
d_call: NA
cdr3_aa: CASSLTVHSADEQYF
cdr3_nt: TGTGCCAGCAGCTTGACAGTCCATTCGGCGGACGAGCAGTACTTC

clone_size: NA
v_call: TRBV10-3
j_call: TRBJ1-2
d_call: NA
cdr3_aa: CAISDGVGYTF
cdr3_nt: TGTGCCATCAGTGATGGGGTTGGCTACACCTTC

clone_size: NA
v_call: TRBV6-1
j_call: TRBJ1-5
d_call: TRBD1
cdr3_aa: CASSESVGGQGSNQPQHF
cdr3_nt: TGTGCCAGCAGTGAATCGGTAGGAGGACAGGGAAGCAATCAGCCCCAGCATTTT

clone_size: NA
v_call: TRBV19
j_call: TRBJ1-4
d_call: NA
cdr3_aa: CASSIGREKLFF
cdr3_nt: TGTGCCAGTAGTATAGGGCGTGAAAAACTGTTTTTT

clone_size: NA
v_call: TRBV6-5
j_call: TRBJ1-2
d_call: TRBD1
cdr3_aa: CASSYSGQGNYGYTF
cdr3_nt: TGTGCCAGCAGTTACTCCGGACAGGGTAACTATGGCTACACCTTC

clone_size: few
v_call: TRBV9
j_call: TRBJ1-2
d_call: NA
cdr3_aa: CASSPQQGPEGGYTF
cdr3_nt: TGTGCCAGCAGCCCCCAACAGGGCCCGGAGGGTGGCTACACCTTC

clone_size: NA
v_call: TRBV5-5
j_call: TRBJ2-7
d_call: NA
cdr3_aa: CASSLAPTGLYEQYF
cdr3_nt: TGTGCCAGCAGCTTGGCCCCTACAGGGCTCTACGAGCAGTACTTC

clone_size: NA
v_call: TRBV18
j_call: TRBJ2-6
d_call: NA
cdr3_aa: CASSPSHSGANVLTF
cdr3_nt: TGTGCCAGCTCACCAAGCCACTCTGGGGCCAACGTCCTGACTTTC

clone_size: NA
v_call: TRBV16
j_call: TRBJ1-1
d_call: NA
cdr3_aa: CASSRAGTANTEAFF
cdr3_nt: TGTGCCAGCAGCCGGGCCGGGACGGCCAACACTGAAGCTTTCTTT

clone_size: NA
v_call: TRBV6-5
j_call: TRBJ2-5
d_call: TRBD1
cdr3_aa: CASSRQGLETQYF
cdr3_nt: TGTGCCAGCAGCCGACAGGGGTTGGAGACCCAGTACTTC

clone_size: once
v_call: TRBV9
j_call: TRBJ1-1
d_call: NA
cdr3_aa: CASSKESTEAFF
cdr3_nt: TGTGCCAGCAGCAAGGAAAGCACTGAAGCTTTCTTT

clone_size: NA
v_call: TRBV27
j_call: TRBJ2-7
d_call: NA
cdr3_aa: CASSLGQSSYEQYF
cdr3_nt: TGTGCCAGCAGTTTAGGTCAGAGCTCCTACGAGCAGTACTTC

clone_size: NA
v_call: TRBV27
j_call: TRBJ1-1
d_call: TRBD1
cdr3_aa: CASSSGTGGANTEAFF
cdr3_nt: TGTGCCAGCAGTTCCGGGACAGGGGGCGCGAACACTGAAGCTTTCTTT

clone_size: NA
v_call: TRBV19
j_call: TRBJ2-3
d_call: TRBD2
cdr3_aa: CASSILGGLTDTQYF
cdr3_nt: TGTGCCAGTAGTATTCTCGGGGGGTTAACAGATACGCAGTATTTT

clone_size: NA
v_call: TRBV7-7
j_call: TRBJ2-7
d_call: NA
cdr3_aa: CASSLNRVTSYEQYF
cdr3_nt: TGTGCCAGCAGCTTAAACAGGGTTACATCCTACGAGCAGTACTTC

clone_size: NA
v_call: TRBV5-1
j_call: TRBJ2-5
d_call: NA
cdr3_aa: CASSLDSYKYQETQYF
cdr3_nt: TGCGCCAGCAGCTTGGATAGTTATAAGTACCAAGAGACCCAGTACTTC

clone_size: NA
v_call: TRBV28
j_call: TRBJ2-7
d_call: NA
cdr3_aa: CASSLGLAYEQYF
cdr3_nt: TGTGCCAGCAGTTTGGGGTTGGCTTACGAGCAGTACTTC

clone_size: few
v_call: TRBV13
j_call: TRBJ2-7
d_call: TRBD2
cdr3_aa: CASSTALGLASSYEQYF
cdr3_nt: TGTGCCAGCAGCACAGCCCTGGGACTAGCGAGCTCCTACGAGCAGTACTTC

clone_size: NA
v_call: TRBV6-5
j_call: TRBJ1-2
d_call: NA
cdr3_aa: CASRQDYGYTF
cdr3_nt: TGTGCCAGCAGGCAGGACTATGGCTACACCTTC